Following are 3 T cell receptor beta chains from one sample sequenced in a study of cytomegalovirus exposure and HLA in healthy donors. The primer mix had 60 Vbeta and 13 Jbeta primers. Sequencing used immunoSEQ multiplex PCR; TCRdb keeps in-frame clones, though not all of them. Of 110,000 to 150,000 clones listed, around 86% are singletons. Sequenced: PBMCs. These receptors were taken from a female donor in good health and CMV-seronegative.

The J gene is TRBJ1-3, the V gene TRBV4-1; 8 nucleotides agree with TRBD1. The CDR3 extends over 17 amino acids. With V trimmed by 2 bases and J by 4 bases, 10 bases remained unmatched. CDR1 MGHRA and CDR2 YSYEKL come from the germline V gene. CDR3 residues: CASSQPKSDRGGNTIYF. CDR3 sequence (DNA): TGCGCCAGCAGCCAACCCAAAAGTGACAGGGGAGGAAACACCATATATTTT.

This clone was found once. This chain links TRBV7-2 with TRBJ2-1; 8 bases align to TRBD1. Germline V gene sequence: CDR1 SGHTA, CDR2 FQGNSA. The ends lost 7 bases at V and 2 bases at J; junction bases unmatched: 7. This CDR3 spans 15 amino acids. Here the CDR3 DNA reads TGTGCCAGCACCCCGACAGGGGACGCCTACAATGAGCAGTTCTTC. It codes for CASTPTGDAYNEQFF.

CDR3 nucleotide sequence: TGTGCCAGTAGCGGACAGGGGGCGAGGTGGGATCAGCCCCAGCATTTT. Translated, it gives CASSGQGARWDQPQHF. The rearrangement links TRBV19 to TRBJ1-5; TRBD1 aligns across 11 bases. This CDR3 has 16 amino acids. Trimming took 6 bases from V and 5 from J; bases not matched to a gene: 9. Germline CDR1 and CDR2: LNHDA and SQIVND (reference sequence).